Listed here is a single T cell receptor beta chain. This entry belongs to a study of technical replicates of blood from a handful of donors. The germline V gene encodes CDR1 SGHTA and CDR2 FQGTGA. The CDR3 totals 17 residues. Trimming pared 4 bases from V and 2 bases from J, leaving 20 bases between. Measured with immunoSEQ multiplex PCR; TCRdb has only the in-frame clones, and not every one. The sample yields tens of thousands of clones, approximately 87% seen once. The rearrangement joins TRBV7-3 to TRBJ2-5; maybe TRBD1 (6 bases). The sequencing sample was made of PBMCs. The origin of this receptor is a human donor in good health. Some clones in this sample may be carry-over from other donors' samples. The CDR3, as DNA: TGTGCCAGCAGCTCAGCGACACCGGGACACAGACAAGAGACCCAGTACTTC. It specifies CASSSATPGHRQETQYF.